This T cell receptor beta chain was observed in a study of blood T cell repertoires in COVID-19. In the study overall: COVID-19 samples from acute and convalescent phases originated in the United States, Italy and Spain. Sample material is recorded as cDNA or gDNA derived from T cells, B-cell-depleted T cells, or PBMCs.

Participants came from about two dozen US areas, aged roughly 18 to 95 years. In assigning cohorts, the study relied on participant-reported clinical history. With 3 bases removed from V and 2 bases from J, the gap between germline ends came to 10 bases. The CDR3 extends over 14 amino acids. The germline V gene has CDR1 LNHDA and CDR2 SQIVND (reference sequence). The repertoire was sequenced with immunoSEQ multiplex PCR; TCRdb's copy has only in-frame clones and lacks some. The sample yields approximately 200,000 clones, around 81% seen once. This receptor was obtained from a woman in her 40s with acute COVID-19. The sample taken for sequencing was PBMCs or T cells enriched from blood (not recorded which). The V gene is TRBV19, the J gene TRBJ1-2; D is perhaps TRBD1 (6 bases). Here the CDR3 reads CASSISGTNYGYTF. CDR3 in DNA: TGTGCCAGTAGTATCTCCGGGACAAACTATGGCTACACCTTC.